Listed below are T cell receptor beta chains from one sample, sequenced in a study of OX40 agonist ivuxolimab in advanced cancers. Method: immunoSEQ multiplex PCR; TCRdb's copy keeps in-frame clones and lacks some. Among 60,000 to 75,000 clones, around 88% were seen once, and the ten largest hold 0.7% to 0.9%. Specimen: CD4+ or CD8+ T cells sorted from blood, collected in a trial of the OX40 agonist ivuxolimab. The receptor set was obtained from an adult with an advanced solid tumor such as melanoma, head and neck, liver or kidney cancer. Each CDR3 is given with its conserved first and last residue. D genes are given only for firm matches. The listing skips clone size in some rows; elsewhere it reads once, few, many or a size class.

V gene	clone size	J gene	D gene	CDR3 protein	CDR3 DNA
TRBV6-5	-	TRBJ1-4	TRBD1	CASSRDRGSNEKLFF	TGTGCCAGCAGTCGGGACAGGGGGAGTAATGAAAAACTGTTTTTT
TRBV6-5	-	TRBJ2-3	TRBD2	CASSGLAGGLDTQYF	TGTGCCAGCAGCGGACTAGCGGGAGGGTTGGATACGCAGTATTTT
TRBV5-1	-	TRBJ1-2	-	CASSLDRVGGYTF	TGCGCCAGCAGCTTGGACAGGGTCGGTGGCTACACCTTC
TRBV5-1	-	TRBJ1-1	-	CASRGQSGGTEAFF	TGCGCCAGCAGGGGGCAAAGTGGTGGGACTGAAGCTTTCTTT
TRBV28	-	TRBJ1-1	TRBD1	CASARGGSNTEAFF	TGTGCCAGCGCCAGAGGGGGCTCGAACACTGAAGCTTTCTTT
TRBV11-2	-	TRBJ2-3	TRBD2	CASSLGLGRGLADTQYF	TGTGCCAGCAGCTTAGGCCTCGGGAGGGGGTTGGCAGATACGCAGTATTTT
TRBV6-5	-	TRBJ1-4	-	CASSSPGRGSEKLFF	TGTGCCAGCAGTTCCCCAGGGAGAGGGAGTGAAAAACTGTTTTTT
TRBV27	-	TRBJ1-1	-	CASRPYRVSTEAFF	TGTGCCAGCAGACCCTACAGGGTAAGCACTGAAGCTTTCTTT
TRBV5-4	-	TRBJ2-3	-	CASSFQGKTDTQYF	TGTGCCAGCAGCTTCCAGGGAAAAACAGATACGCAGTATTTT
TRBV19	once	TRBJ1-2	-	CASSIGQLHYGYTF	TGTGCCAGTAGTATAGGACAGCTACACTATGGCTACACCTTC
TRBV6-6	-	TRBJ2-7	TRBD1	CASSTGSSYEQYF	TGTGCCAGCTCGACAGGGTCCTCCTACGAGCAGTACTTC
TRBV2	-	TRBJ1-6	TRBD1	CASSNSNRGQNSPLHF	TGTGCCAGCAGTAATTCAAATAGGGGACAGAATTCACCCCTCCACTTT